The rows below give T cell receptor beta chains drawn from one sample of a study of blood T cell repertoires in COVID-19. TCRdb's copy holds only in-frame clones and misses some; the assay was immunoSEQ multiplex PCR. The sample holds approximately 65,000 clones; about 83% are singletons and the top ten take approximately 23%. Sequencing used peripheral blood. These receptors were taken from a human donor in a cohort sampled during active COVID-19. Each CDR3 is given with its conserved first and last residue. A D gene is named only where the DNA matches it firmly. The size field is filled for only some rows; it gives once, few, many or a size class.

>.|.|TRBV10-3|TRBJ2-7
TGTGCCATCAGTGATAACAGCCTCTACGAGCAGTACTTC
CAISDNSLYEQYF
>.|.|TRBV6-5|TRBJ1-1
TGTGCCAGCGCCCGGGGAGGGCTAGACACTGAAGCTTTCTTT
CASARGGLDTEAFF
>few|.|TRBV15|TRBJ1-2
TGTGCCACCAGCAGAACCGCGGGAGCTAACTATGGCTACACCTTC
CATSRTAGANYGYTF
>.|.|TRBV10-3|TRBJ2-2
TGTGCCATCAAGGACAGACAGAACACCGGGGAGCTGTTTTTT
CAIKDRQNTGELFF
>few|.|TRBV3-1/TRBV3-2|TRBJ2-5
TGTGCCAGCAGCCAAGGTAGACAGCGAAACCAAGAGACCCAGTACTTC
CASSQGRQRNQETQYF
>.|.|TRBV28|TRBJ1-4
TGTGCCAGCAGCGAACCGGGAACTAATGAAAAACTGTTTTTT
CASSEPGTNEKLFF
>.|.|TRBV7-8|TRBJ2-3
TGTGCCAGCAGCTTAGGCCTAGAGGGGGCAGATACGCAGTATTTT
CASSLGLEGADTQYF
>.|TRBD2|TRBV29-1|TRBJ2-5
TGCAGCGTCGGGACTAGCGGGAAAGAGACCCAGTACTTC
CSVGTSGKETQYF
>.|TRBD1|TRBV5-6|TRBJ2-3
TGTGCCAGCAGCGCCGGGACAGGGGGGAGAACAGATACGCAGTATTTT
CASSAGTGGRTDTQYF
>.|TRBD1|TRBV5-6|TRBJ2-1
TGTGCCAGCAGCTTAGACAGGGTCAATGAGCAGTTCTTC
CASSLDRVNEQFF
>.|.|TRBV21-1|TRBJ2-2
TGTGCCAGCAGCGCAAAGTATGGGGGGTACACCGGGGAGCTGTTTTTT
CASSAKYGGYTGELFF
>.|.|TRBV7-2|TRBJ2-1
TGTGCCAGCAGCTCCAACAGCAATGAGCAGTTCTTC
CASSSNSNEQFF
>.|TRBD1|TRBV10-2|TRBJ2-7
TGCGCCAGCACTACCGGGACAGACTACGAGCAGTACTTC
CASTTGTDYEQYF
>.|.|TRBV18|TRBJ2-6
TGTGCCAGCTCACCCCTTGTCACTACCGCTGGGGCCAACGTCCTGACTTTC
CASSPLVTTAGANVLTF
>few|.|TRBV9|TRBJ2-7
TGTGCCAGCAGCGTAGATGGCGGGGCCTACGAGCAGTACTTC
CASSVDGGAYEQYF
>.|TRBD1|TRBV2|TRBJ2-3
TGTGCCAGCAGAAGAGGACAGGGTAACGTTGATACGCAGTATTTT
CASRRGQGNVDTQYF
>.|.|TRBV15|TRBJ2-3
TGTGCCACCAGCAGATCTCAGTTAGATACGCAGTATTTT
CATSRSQLDTQYF
>.|.|TRBV6-1|TRBJ2-2
TGTGCCAGCAGTGAAATAGCCGGGGAGCTGTTTTTT
CASSEIAGELFF
>.|.|TRBV12-3/TRBV12-4|TRBJ1-6
TGTGCCAGCACTTTCGGTAATTCACCCCTCCACTTT
CASTFGNSPLHF
>.|TRBD1|TRBV6-6|TRBJ2-5
TGTGCCAGCACAGGACAGGGGAACGGTCCCCAGTACTTC
CASTGQGNGPQYF
>.|.|TRBV4-2|TRBJ1-6
TGTGCCAGCAGCCAAGATCTCGAGAACTATAATTCACCCCTCCACTTT
CASSQDLENYNSPLHF
>.|.|TRBV7-7|TRBJ2-3
TGTGCTAGCAGCTTAGCTGACGGGTATACGCAGTATTTT
CASSLADGYTQYF
>.|TRBD1|TRBV5-1|TRBJ1-2
TGCGCCAGCAGCCCCGGGACAGGGAACTATGGCTACACCTTC
CASSPGTGNYGYTF
>.|TRBD1|TRBV6-1|TRBJ2-7
TGTGCCAGCAGTGACCGGGACAGGGGGTTGTTCTACGAGCAGTACTTC
CASSDRDRGLFYEQYF
>.|.|TRBV13|TRBJ2-3
TGTGCCAGCAGCTTAAAGGGCGGTCGGGGAGATACGCAGTATTTT
CASSLKGGRGDTQYF
>.|TRBD1|TRBV7-2|TRBJ1-1
TGTGCCAGCAGCACTAGGACAGGGACGAACACTGAAGCTTTCTTT
CASSTRTGTNTEAFF
>.|TRBD2|TRBV9|TRBJ2-1
TGTGCCAGCAGCGTAACTATGGCTAGCGGGGGGGCATATGAGCAGTTCTTC
CASSVTMASGGAYEQFF
>few|.|TRBV19|TRBJ1-2
TGTGCCAGTAGTGGTGACTCCGGGACACCACCCCTCTATGGCTACACCTTC
CASSGDSGTPPLYGYTF
>.|TRBD1|TRBV4-2|TRBJ2-5
TGTGCCAGCAGCTCCTCAGGGGGTAGCTTGGAGACCCAGTACTTC
CASSSSGGSLETQYF
>.|.|TRBV6-4|TRBJ1-6
TGTGCCAGCAGTGAAGGCAGGGGTAATTCACCCCTCCACTTT
CASSEGRGNSPLHF
>.|.|TRBV29-1|TRBJ1-2
TGCAGCGTTGCGGGGGACGATCGCAGAAATGGCTACACCTTC
CSVAGDDRRNGYTF
>.|TRBD1|TRBV5-6|TRBJ1-2
TGTGCCAGCAGCTCATCCGACAGGGGTGGGTTTGGCTACACCTTC
CASSSSDRGGFGYTF
>.|TRBD1|TRBV6-6|TRBJ1-1
TGTGCCAGCACCATACAAAGGGACAGGGGTACTGAAGCTTTCTTT
CASTIQRDRGTEAFF
>.|TRBD1|TRBV4-2|TRBJ1-2
TGTGCCAGCAGCCAAGGACAGGGTTCGGGTGGCTACACCTTC
CASSQGQGSGGYTF
>.|.|TRBV28|TRBJ1-2
TGTGCCAGCACCACAGCCCTTGGTGGCTACACCTTC
CASTTALGGYTF
>.|TRBD1|TRBV6-1|TRBJ2-7
TGTGCCAGCAGTGAAGTGAACTCCGGGACAGGGTTCAACGAGCAGTACTTC
CASSEVNSGTGFNEQYF
>few|.|TRBV11-2|TRBJ2-4
TGTGCCAGCAGCTTAGCACAGGGAGCCATTCAGTACTTC
CASSLAQGAIQYF
>.|.|TRBV18|TRBJ1-1
TGTGCCAGCTCACCTTACAGGGAGTACACTGAAGCTTTCTTT
CASSPYREYTEAFF
>.|TRBD1|TRBV2|TRBJ2-4
TGTGCCACCACCGGGACAGAAAATTTAAACATTCAGTACTTC
CATTGTENLNIQYF
>.|.|TRBV5-1|TRBJ2-3
TGCGCCAGCGTGGCTACAGATACGCAGTATTTT
CASVATDTQYF
>few|.|TRBV6-2/TRBV6-3|TRBJ2-1
TGTGCCAGCAGTTACATGGACTTACACAATGAGCAGTTCTTC
CASSYMDLHNEQFF
>.|TRBD1|TRBV15|TRBJ2-7
TGTGCCACCAGCAGAGATCAGGGGGCGCAGGACGAGCAGTACTTC
CATSRDQGAQDEQYF